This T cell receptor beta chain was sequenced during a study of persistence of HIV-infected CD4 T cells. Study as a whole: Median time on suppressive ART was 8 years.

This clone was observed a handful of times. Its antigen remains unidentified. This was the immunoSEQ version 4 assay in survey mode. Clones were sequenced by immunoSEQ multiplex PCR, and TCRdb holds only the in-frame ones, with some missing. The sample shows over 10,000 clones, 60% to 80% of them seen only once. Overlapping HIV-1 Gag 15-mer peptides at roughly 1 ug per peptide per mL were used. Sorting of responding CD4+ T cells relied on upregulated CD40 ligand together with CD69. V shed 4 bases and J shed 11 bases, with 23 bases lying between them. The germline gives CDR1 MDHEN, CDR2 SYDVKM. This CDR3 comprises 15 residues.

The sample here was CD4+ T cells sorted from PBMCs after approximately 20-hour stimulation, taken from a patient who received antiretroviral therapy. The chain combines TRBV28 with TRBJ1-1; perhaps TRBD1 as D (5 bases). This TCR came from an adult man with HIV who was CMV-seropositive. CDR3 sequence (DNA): TGTGCCAGCAGTTCCCCGGGACCTCTACACCGTACGGCTTTCTTT. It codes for CASSSPGPLHRTAFF.